This T cell receptor beta chain was profiled in a study of response to subunit inactivated influenza vaccine. Deletions cut 0 bases from V and 2 bases from J, with 15 bases between. The CDR3 is 16 residues long. Germline-derived CDR1 and CDR2 are SGHRS and YFSETQ. About this clonotype: Its antigen is unknown.

Overall study results and limits: Each seasonal influenza vaccination recruits few new T cells, the authors suggested.

MiXCR, applied by TCRdb to the RT-PCR reads, yields one record per CDR3 protein. The repertoire holds 450,000 to 500,000 distinct CDR3 sequences, with 10% to 11% as singletons. The sequence was collected from a middle-aged man who received an inactivated influenza vaccine. V usage is TRBV5-1 and J usage is TRBJ2-7; a possible D gene is TRBD1 (6 bases). The sequencing here drew on PBMCs from blood, taken more than 35 days after vaccination. The CDR3 is CASSLGSGTSTYEQYF. For the CDR3, the DNA is TGCGCCAGCAGCTTGGGGTCCGGGACAAGTACCTACGAGCAGTACTTC. The variable domain in full, completed from reference TRBV5-1 and TRBJ2-7, reads KAGVTQTPRYLIKTRGQQVTLSCSPISGHRSVSWYQQTPGQGLQFLFEYFSETQRNKGNFPGRFSGRQFSNSRSEMNVSTLELGDSALYLCASSLGSGTSTYEQYFGPGTRLTVT.